This T cell receptor beta chain originates from a study of beta chain features in type 1 diabetes. The study's findings and limits: Moderately but significantly shorter TCRB CDR3s were found in Type 1 diabetes patients in all four CD4+ subsets.

The CDR3 runs 15 residues. Germline CDR1 reads SEHNR; CDR2 reads FQNEAQ (reference sequence). V was trimmed by 5 bases and J by 0 bases, leaving 12 bases between them. The sequenced template was cDNA made from the entire isolated RNA. This table comes from immunoSEQ multiplex PCR, and its TCRdb copy is limited to in-frame clones, with some not included. The sample records about 270,000 clones, 14% being singletons. Note on this clone: What it recognizes is unknown.

The material sequenced was naive CD4+ T cells from blood. This chain connects TRBV7-9 to TRBJ2-3; D not resolved. The receptor comes from a man aged 30 to 45 with type 1 diabetes. CDR3 sequence (DNA): TGTGCCAGCAGCGGCACTACGCGGAGCACAGATACGCAGTATTTT. Its protein is CASSGTTRSTDTQYF.